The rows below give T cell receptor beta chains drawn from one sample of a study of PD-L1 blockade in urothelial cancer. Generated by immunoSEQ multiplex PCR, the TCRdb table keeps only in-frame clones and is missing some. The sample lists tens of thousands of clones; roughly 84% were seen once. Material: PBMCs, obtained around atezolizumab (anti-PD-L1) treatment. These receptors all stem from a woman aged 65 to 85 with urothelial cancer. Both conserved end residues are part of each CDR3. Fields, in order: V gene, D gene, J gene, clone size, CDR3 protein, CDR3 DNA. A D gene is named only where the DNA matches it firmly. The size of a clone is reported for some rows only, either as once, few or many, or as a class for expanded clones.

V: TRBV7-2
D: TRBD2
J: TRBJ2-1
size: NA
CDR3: CASSLERSSGGLYNEQFF
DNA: TGTGCCAGCAGCTTAGAGAGGTCTAGCGGGGGCCTATACAATGAGCAGTTCTTC

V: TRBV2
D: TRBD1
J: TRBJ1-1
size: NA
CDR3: CAGDRGGTEAFF
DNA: TGTGCCGGGGACAGGGGTGGCACTGAAGCTTTCTTT

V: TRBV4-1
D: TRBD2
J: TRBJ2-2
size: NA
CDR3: CASSQETVGTRTYTGELFF
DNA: TGCGCCAGCAGCCAAGAAACAGTAGGGACTAGAACGTACACCGGGGAGCTGTTTTTT

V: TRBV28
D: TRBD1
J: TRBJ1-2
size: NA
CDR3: CASSLLPRGQSYGYTF
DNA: TGTGCCAGCAGCCTTCTTCCAAGGGGACAGAGCTATGGCTACACCTTC

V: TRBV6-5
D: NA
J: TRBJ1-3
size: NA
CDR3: CASSPDRLTGNTIYF
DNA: TGTGCCAGCAGCCCGGACAGACTTACTGGAAACACCATATATTTT

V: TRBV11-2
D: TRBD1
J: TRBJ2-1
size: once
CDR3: CASSLEVQGMQFF
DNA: TGTGCCAGCAGCTTAGAGGTACAGGGGATGCAGTTCTTC

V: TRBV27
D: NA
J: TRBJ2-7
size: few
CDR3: CASSWTAGHEQYF
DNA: TGTGCCAGCAGTTGGACAGCTGGCCACGAGCAGTACTTC

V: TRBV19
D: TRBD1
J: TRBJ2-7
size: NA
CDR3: CASSFGTGSSYEQYF
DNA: TGTGCCAGTAGTTTTGGGACAGGGTCCTCCTACGAGCAGTACTTC

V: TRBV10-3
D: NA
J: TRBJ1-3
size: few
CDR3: CAISIGQPSSGNTIYF
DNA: TGTGCCATCAGTATTGGACAGCCTTCCTCTGGAAACACCATATATTTT

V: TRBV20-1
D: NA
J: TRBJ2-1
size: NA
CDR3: CSARDLDEQFF
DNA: TGCAGTGCTAGAGATTTAGATGAGCAGTTCTTC

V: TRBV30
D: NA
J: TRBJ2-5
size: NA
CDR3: CAWSWRVRETQYF
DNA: TGTGCCTGGAGTTGGAGGGTTCGGGAGACCCAGTACTTC

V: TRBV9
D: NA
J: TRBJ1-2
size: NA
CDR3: CASSVLGRNNYGYTF
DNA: TGTGCCAGCAGCGTATTGGGGAGGAATAACTATGGCTACACCTTC

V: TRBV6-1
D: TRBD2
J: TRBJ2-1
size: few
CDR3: CASSAVTSEFYNEQFF
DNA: TGTGCCAGCAGTGCCGTGACTAGCGAGTTCTACAATGAGCAGTTCTTC

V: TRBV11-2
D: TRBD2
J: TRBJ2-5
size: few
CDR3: CASSSQSGSGRTQYF
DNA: TGTGCCAGCAGCTCACAAAGCGGGAGCGGGAGGACCCAGTACTTC

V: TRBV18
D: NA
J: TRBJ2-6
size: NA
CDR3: CASSPKRQTGANVLTF
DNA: TGTGCCAGCTCACCAAAGCGACAGACTGGGGCCAACGTCCTGACTTTC

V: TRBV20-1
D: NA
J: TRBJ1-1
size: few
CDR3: CSAAQNTEAFF
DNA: TGCAGTGCAGCGCAGAACACTGAAGCTTTCTTT

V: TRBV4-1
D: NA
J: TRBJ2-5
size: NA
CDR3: CASSQWLQETQYF
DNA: TGCGCCAGCAGCCAATGGCTTCAAGAGACCCAGTACTTC

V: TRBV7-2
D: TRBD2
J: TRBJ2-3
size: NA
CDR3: CASSLVERGYTDTQYF
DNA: TGTGCCAGCAGCTTGGTAGAGCGGGGCTACACAGATACGCAGTATTTT

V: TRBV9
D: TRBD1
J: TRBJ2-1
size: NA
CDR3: CASSVTGNGEQFF
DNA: TGTGCCAGCAGCGTGACAGGGAACGGTGAGCAGTTCTTC

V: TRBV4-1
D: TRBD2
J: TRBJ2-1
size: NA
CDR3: CASSQSNLRGGRGSYNEQFF
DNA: TGCGCCAGCAGCCAATCAAACCTCCGTGGCGGGAGAGGGAGCTACAATGAGCAGTTCTTC

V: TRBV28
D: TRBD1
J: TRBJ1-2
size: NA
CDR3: CASSLYLGQGDYGYTF
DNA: TGTGCCAGCAGTTTATATCTCGGACAGGGCGACTATGGCTACACCTTC

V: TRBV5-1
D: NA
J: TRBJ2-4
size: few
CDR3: CASRGSDGNIQYF
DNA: TGCGCCAGCAGGGGGAGCGACGGGAACATTCAGTACTTC

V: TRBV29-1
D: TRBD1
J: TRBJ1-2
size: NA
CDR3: CSVSRDRGIGGYTF
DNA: TGCAGCGTTAGCCGGGACAGGGGGATCGGTGGCTACACCTTC

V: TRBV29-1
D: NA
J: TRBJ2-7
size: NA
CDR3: CSVEGWAETPYEQYF
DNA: TGCAGCGTTGAAGGTTGGGCAGAAACACCCTACGAGCAGTACTTC

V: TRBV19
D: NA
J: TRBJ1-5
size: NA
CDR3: CASSIGTGTPNQPQHF
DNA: TGTGCCAGTAGTATAGGTACCGGGACTCCCAATCAGCCCCAGCATTTT

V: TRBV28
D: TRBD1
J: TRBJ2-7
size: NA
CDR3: CASSSPPRQGTGEQYF
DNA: TGTGCCAGCAGTTCACCGCCGAGACAGGGGACAGGCGAGCAGTACTTC

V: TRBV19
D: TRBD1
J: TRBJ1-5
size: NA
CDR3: CASKWSTGGLNQPQHF
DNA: TGTGCCAGCAAGTGGTCGACAGGGGGACTCAATCAGCCCCAGCATTTT

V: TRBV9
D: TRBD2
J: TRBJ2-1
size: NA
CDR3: CASSVSTSGVNEQFF
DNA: TGTGCCAGCAGCGTCAGCACTAGCGGGGTGAATGAGCAGTTCTTC

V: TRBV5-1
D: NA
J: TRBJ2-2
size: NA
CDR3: CASCGIVNTGELFF
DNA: TGCGCCAGCTGCGGGATAGTGAACACCGGGGAGCTGTTTTTT

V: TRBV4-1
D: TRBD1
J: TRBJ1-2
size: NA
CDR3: CASSLTGAPDYGYTF
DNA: TGCGCCAGCAGCCTGACAGGGGCGCCGGACTATGGCTACACCTTC

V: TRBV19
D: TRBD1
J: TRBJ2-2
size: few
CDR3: CASEDRGLTGELFF
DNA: TGTGCCAGCGAGGACAGGGGGCTCACCGGGGAGCTGTTTTTT

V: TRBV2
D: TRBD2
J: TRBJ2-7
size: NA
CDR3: CASSEGLGDGLASYEQYF
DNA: TGTGCCAGCAGTGAAGGCTTGGGCGATGGACTAGCCTCCTACGAGCAGTACTTC

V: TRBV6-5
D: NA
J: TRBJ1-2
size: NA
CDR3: CASSYSGRWNNYGYTF
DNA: TGTGCCAGCAGTTACTCTGGGAGGTGGAACAACTATGGCTACACCTTC

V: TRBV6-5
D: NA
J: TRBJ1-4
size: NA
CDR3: CATGRDGSEKLFF
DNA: TGTGCCACCGGGAGGGATGGGAGTGAAAAACTGTTTTTT

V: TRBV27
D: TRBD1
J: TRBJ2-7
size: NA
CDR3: CASSLIKQGASEQYF
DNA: TGTGCCAGCAGTTTAATAAAACAGGGGGCCTCCGAGCAGTACTTC

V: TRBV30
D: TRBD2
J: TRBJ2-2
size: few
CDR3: CAWGHSGSSGELFF
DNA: TGTGCCTGGGGCCATAGCGGGAGTTCCGGGGAGCTGTTTTTT

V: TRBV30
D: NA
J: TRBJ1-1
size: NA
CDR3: CAWSGGGPEAFF
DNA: TGTGCCTGGAGTGGGGGAGGTCCTGAAGCTTTCTTT

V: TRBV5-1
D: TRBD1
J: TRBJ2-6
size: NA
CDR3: CASSSRGPGANVLTF
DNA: TGCGCCAGCAGCTCCAGGGGGCCAGGGGCCAACGTCCTGACTTTC

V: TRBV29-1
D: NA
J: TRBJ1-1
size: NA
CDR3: CSDMDSRAFF
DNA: TGCAGCGATATGGACTCTCGGGCTTTCTTT

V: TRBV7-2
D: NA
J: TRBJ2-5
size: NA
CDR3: CASSLVEAETQYF
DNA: TGTGCCAGCAGCTTAGTAGAGGCGGAGACCCAGTACTTC

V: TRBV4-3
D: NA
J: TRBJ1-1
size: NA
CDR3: CASSQDRGGTEAFF
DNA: TGCGCCAGCAGCCAAGATCGCGGGGGCACTGAAGCTTTCTTT

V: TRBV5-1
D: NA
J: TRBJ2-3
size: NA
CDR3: CASSLDRYTDTQYF
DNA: TGCGCCAGCAGCTTGGACAGGTACACAGATACGCAGTATTTT

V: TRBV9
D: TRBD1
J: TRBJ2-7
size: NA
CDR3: CASSPNPTGSSYEQYF
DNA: TGTGCCAGCAGCCCCAACCCGACAGGGAGCTCCTACGAGCAGTACTTC

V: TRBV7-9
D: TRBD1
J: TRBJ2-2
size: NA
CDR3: CANQGQGTRTGELFF
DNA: TGTGCCAACCAGGGACAGGGGACAAGAACCGGGGAGCTGTTTTTT

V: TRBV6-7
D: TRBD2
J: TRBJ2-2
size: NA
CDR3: CARTGTSGRAVEAGELFF
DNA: TGTGCCAGGACAGGGACTAGCGGGAGGGCCGTGGAAGCCGGGGAGCTGTTTTTT

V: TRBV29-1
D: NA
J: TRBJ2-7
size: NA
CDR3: CSVQRSAGNYEQYF
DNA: TGCAGCGTTCAACGTTCGGCAGGGAACTACGAGCAGTACTTC